This TCR beta chain was captured by sequencing in a study of cytomegalovirus exposure and HLA in healthy donors. Study context: Tens of millions of unique TCRs from HLA-typed donors made up an early data release. General study points: In a later analysis, several top co-occurrence clusters appeared linked to parvovirus B19, influenza, CMV and Epstein-Barr virus.

CDR1 is MNHEY, CDR2 SVGAGI, per germline. V dropped 6 bases and J dropped 4 bases, with 12 bases sitting between them. The CDR3 length is 13 residues. Details on this clone: Its antigen is unidentified.

Researchers ran the PCR with 60 Vbeta and 13 Jbeta primers. Sequencing was performed with immunoSEQ multiplex PCR; in TCRdb, only in-frame clones are kept and a portion is missing. In the table there are 150,000 to 180,000 clones, around 72% of which are singletons. The V gene is TRBV6-5, the J gene TRBJ1-2; TRBD1 might be the D (5 bases). This receptor was identified in a man in his late teens or twenties in good health and CMV-seronegative. The sequencing sample was made of PBMCs. In nucleotides, the CDR3 is TGTGCCAGCAGCTTACAGGCCTTCTATGGCTACACCTTC. Translation: CASSLQAFYGYTF.